This entry lists 32 T cell receptor beta chains sequenced from one sample in a study of blood T cell repertoires in COVID-19. Assay: immunoSEQ multiplex PCR; the TCRdb copy retains only in-frame clones and omits some. The table records about 200,000 clones, less than 95% of them present only once. Sequenced sample: peripheral blood. Receptors originate from a man aged 25 to 45 with COVID-19, enrolled during active disease.

The chain couples TRBV5-1 to TRBJ2-1; 13 bases match TRBD2. There are 14 residues in the CDR3. The J segment lost 9 bases and the V segment lost 5 bases, leaving 5 bases of the junction unmatched. Looked up from germline, CDR1 is SGHRS and CDR2 is YFSETQ. The CDR3 coding sequence is TGCGCCAGCAGACTAGCGGGGGGGCCAGGTGAGCAGTTCTTC. It codes for CASRLAGGPGEQFF.

This clone is a singleton in its sample. J is TRBJ1-2 and V is TRBV10-3; 8 bases are a match to TRBD1. CDR1 is ENHRY, CDR2 SYGVKD, per germline. V lost 2 bases and J lost 4; bases outside the gene matches: 0. The CDR3 consists of 13 residues. CDR3 nucleotide sequence: TGTGCCATCAGTGAGGACAGGGGCTATGGCTACACCTTC. Translating it yields CAISEDRGYGYTF.

The rearrangement links TRBV19 to TRBJ1-4; D uncertain. Deletions cut 6 bases from V and 7 bases from J, with 15 bases between. CDR1 and CDR2 (germline): LNHDA, SQIVND (reference sequence). This CDR3 is 14 amino acids long. CDR3 nucleotides: TGTGCCAGTAGCTTAGACGGTCGGGGTGAAAAACTGTTTTTT. Encoded protein: CASSLDGRGEKLFF.

This chain links TRBV29-1 with TRBJ2-6, with 7 nucleotides matching TRBD2. Trimming at V came to 6 bases and at J to 4 bases, leaving 6 bases not matched to a gene. This CDR3 is built from 14 residues. Germline V CDR1 and CDR2: SQVTM, ANQGSEA. This CDR3 is CSVQAGYGANVLTF. CDR3 sequence (DNA): TGCAGCGTACAAGCGGGGTACGGGGCCAACGTCCTGACTTTC.

The chain uses TRBV11-2 and TRBJ1-1; 8 bases are a match to TRBD1. The CDR3 runs to 13 residues. The germline V gene encodes CDR1 SGHAT and CDR2 FQNNGV. The J segment lost 4 bases and the V segment lost 6 bases, leaving 4 bases of the junction unmatched. In DNA form, the CDR3 reads TGTGCCAGCAGTTACACAGGGGGCACTGAAGCTTTCTTT. Protein product: CASSYTGGTEAFF. Using reference TRBV11-2 and TRBJ1-1 for the parts outside the CDR3, the full variable domain is EAGVAQSPRYKIIEKRQSVAFWCNPISGHATLYWYQQILGQGPKLLIQFQNNGVVDDSQLPKDRFSAERLKGVDSTLKIQPAKLEDSAVYLCASSYTGGTEAFFGQGTRLTVV.

V gene TRBV5-5 combines with J gene TRBJ2-1; the match to TRBD1 covers 9 bases. The CDR3 consists of 15 residues. The germline CDR1 and CDR2 sequences are SGHKS and YYEKEE (reference sequence). V shed 4 bases and J 2 bases; nucleotides not matched to a gene: 4. In nucleotides, the CDR3 is TGTGCCAGCAGCCTCCGGGACAGGGCCTACAATGAGCAGTTCTTC. Protein: CASSLRDRAYNEQFF. The entire variable domain, with the rest obtained from reference TRBV5-5 and TRBJ2-1, is as follows: DAGVTQSPTHLIKTRGQQVTLRCSPISGHKSVSWYQQVLGQGPQFIFQYYEKEERGRGNFPDRFSARQFPNYSSELNVNALLLGDSALYLCASSLRDRAYNEQFFGPGTRLTVL.

This clone has only one observation. The J gene is TRBJ2-7, the V gene TRBV21-1; the table assigns TRBD2, which was not confirmed against the DNA. TRBV21-1 represents a pseudogene. The CDR3 extends over 14 amino acids. In DNA form, the CDR3 reads TGTGCCAGCAGGAGGCGGAGACTGAACTACGAGCAGTACTTC. Protein: CASRRRRLNYEQYF.

V usage is TRBV7-6 and J usage is TRBJ2-5; tentative D call: TRBD1 (5 bases). The CDR3 totals 11 residues. The germline gives CDR1 SGHVS, CDR2 FNYEAQ. Trimming pared 5 bases from V and 5 bases from J, leaving 6 bases between. The CDR3 DNA follows: TGTGCCAGCAGCCCAGGGGAGACCCAGTACTTC. It yields the protein CASSPGETQYF. Full variable domain (outside the CDR3, taken from reference TRBV7-6 and TRBJ2-5): GAGVSQSPRYKVTKRGQDVALRCDPISGHVSLYWYRQALGQGPEFLTYFNYEAQQDKSGLPNDRFSAERPEGSISTLTIQRTEQRDSAMYRCASSPGETQYFGPGTRLLVL.

The V and J genes are TRBV6-5 and TRBJ2-7, with TRBD1 identical over 9 bases. The CDR3 is 14 amino acids. From germline, CDR1 is MNHEY and CDR2 SVGAGI. The V segment lost 7 bases and the J segment 3 bases; nucleotides outside the gene matches: 7. The CDR3 nucleotides read TGTGCCAGCAATAGACAGGGGGGGAACTACGAGCAGTACTTC. Amino acid sequence: CASNRQGGNYEQYF.

The chain's CDR3 is CASSQLAGRGDTQYF. The CDR3, as DNA: TGTGCCAGCAGCCAACTAGCGGGGCGGGGAGATACGCAGTATTTT. The chain couples TRBV7-6 to TRBJ2-3, with 10 bases fitting TRBD2. Germline-derived CDR1 and CDR2 are SGHVS and FNYEAQ. V was pared by 5 bases and J by 5 bases, with 7 bases of the junction left unmatched. The CDR3 covers 15 residues.

The chain carries TRBV5-6 and TRBJ2-7; 11 bases are shared with TRBD1. Germline trimming cut 4 bases from V and 2 bases from J; bases unmatched to any gene: 5. This CDR3 region has 15 residues. The V gene's germline CDR1 is SGHDT and CDR2 YYEEEE. CDR3 nucleotide sequence: TGTGCCAGCAGCCTTACGGGACAGGGGGCCTACGAGCAGTACTTC. This gives the protein CASSLTGQGAYEQYF.

Notes on this clone: Different DNA sequences within this sample yield the same CDR3. The gene calls are TRBV12-3 or TRBV12-4 and TRBJ2-7, with D possibly matching TRBD1 (6 bases). Between the trimmed V and J ends, which lost 5 bases and 4 bases, there was a span of 9 bases. This CDR3 is 12 amino acids long. The CDR3 DNA follows: TGTGCCAGCAGTCCACAGGGATACGAGCAGTACTTC. It yields the protein CASSPQGYEQYF.

The V gene is TRBV21-1, the J gene TRBJ2-7; the listed D gene, TRBD1, was not tested against the DNA. TRBV21-1 is a pseudogene segment. The CDR3 spans 15 residues. CDR3 protein: CASSKRRTGGYEQYF. DNA of the CDR3: TGTGCCAGCAGCAAACGTAGGACAGGGGGTTACGAGCAGTACTTC.

The table lists this clone with a few counts. The chain is built from TRBV3-1 (or the pseudogene TRBV3-2) and TRBJ2-4, with 7 bases fitting TRBD1. V lost 4 bases to trimming and J lost 0 bases; unmatched junction nucleotides: 9. CDR1 LGHDT and CDR2 YNNKEL come from the germline V gene (reference sequence). This CDR3 is built from 17 residues. The CDR3 loop is CASSPRTGPIAKNIQYF. The CDR3 DNA follows: TGTGCCAGCAGCCCCCGGACAGGACCAATAGCCAAAAACATTCAGTACTTC.

CDR3 region: CASSLHGGYEQYF. As DNA, the CDR3 is TGTGCCAGCAGCCTCCACGGAGGGTACGAGCAGTACTTC. V gene TRBV11-3 combines with J gene TRBJ2-7, with D possibly matching TRBD2 (6 bases). With 5 bases removed from V and 4 bases from J, the gap between germline ends came to 12 bases. CDR3 length: 13 amino acids. CDR1 and CDR2 (germline): SGHNT, YENEEA.

The table lists this clone with a few counts. This chain connects TRBV5-1 to TRBJ2-3, with 8 positions matching TRBD1. V lost 1 base to trimming and J lost 5 bases; unmatched junction nucleotides: 6. CDR1 SGHRS and CDR2 YFSETQ come from the germline V gene. The CDR3 loop spans 15 amino acids. The CDR3 nucleotides are TGCGCCAGCAGCTTGTCTTCAGGGGGCGTAGATACGCAGTATTTT. This encodes CASSLSSGGVDTQYF. Based on the CDR3 plus reference TRBV5-1 and TRBJ2-3, the full variable domain is KAGVTQTPRYLIKTRGQQVTLSCSPISGHRSVSWYQQTPGQGLQFLFEYFSETQRNKGNFPGRFSGRQFSNSRSEMNVSTLELGDSALYLCASSLSSGGVDTQYFGPGTRLTVL.

Here the CDR3 DNA reads TGTGCCAGCAGTGAATTCCTCGGGACAGAAAACTATGGCTACACCTTC. Its protein is CASSEFLGTENYGYTF. The chain employs TRBV25-1 and TRBJ1-2, with 7 nucleotides matching TRBD1. The CDR3 is made up of 16 amino acids. Germline assignment: CDR1 MGHDK and CDR2 SYGVNS. V lost 1 base and J lost 2; bases outside the gene matches: 7.

This chain connects TRBV2 to TRBJ1-1; D not certain. CDR3 size: 16 residues. CDR1 is SNHLY and CDR2 is FYNNEI in the germline V gene. V was pared by 4 bases and J by 0 bases, with 15 bases between. The CDR3, as DNA: TGTGCCAGCAGTGTGGCTGCGGGTCGGTTGAACACTGAAGCTTTCTTT. As protein: CASSVAAGRLNTEAFF.

The chain uses TRBV27 and TRBJ1-2, with 10 nucleotides matching TRBD1. This CDR3 has 15 residues. The germline CDR1 and CDR2 sequences are MNHEY and SMNVEV (reference sequence). Trimming cost V 4 bases and J 7 bases; bases outside gene matches: 9. The CDR3 here is CASSWLGQGNPGYTF. The CDR3 DNA sequence: TGTGCCAGCAGTTGGTTGGGACAGGGGAATCCTGGCTACACCTTC.

The chain links TRBV7-2 to TRBJ1-4; TRBD1 might be the D (6 bases). CDR1 and CDR2 (germline): SGHTA, FQGNSA. Deletions cut 4 bases from V and 2 bases from J, with 23 bases between. CDR3 length equals 19 residues. CDR3 in DNA: TGTGCCAGCAGCTCCGGCCGGGACACATCCTTTGGGACTAATGAAAAACTGTTTTTT. The encoded protein is CASSSGRDTSFGTNEKLFF.

This clone was picked up one time. This chain connects TRBV7-6 to TRBJ1-1; 7 bases line up with TRBD1. V lost 4 bases and J lost 5; bases outside the gene matches: 10. CDR3 size: 15 residues. Per the germline V gene, CDR1 is SGHVS and CDR2 is FNYEAQ. CDR3 sequence reads: CASSSTTGFVTEAFF. The CDR3 bases are TGTGCCAGCAGCTCGACGACAGGGTTCGTGACTGAAGCTTTCTTT.

This sequence joins TRBV14 and TRBJ2-3, with 10 bases aligning to TRBD1. Germline lookup yields CDR1 SGHDN and CDR2 FVKESK. V lost 6 bases, J lost 1 base, and 7 bases stayed unmatched. The length of the CDR3 is 16 residues. As DNA, the CDR3 is TGTGCCAGCAGACCTTTGGGGACAGGGGGCACAGATACGCAGTATTTT. Protein product: CASRPLGTGGTDTQYF. Supplemented by reference TRBV14 and TRBJ2-3, the full variable domain reads EAGVTQFPSHSVIEKGQTVTLRCDPISGHDNLYWYRRVMGKEIKFLLHFVKESKQDESGMPNNRFLAERTGGTYSTLKVQPAELEDSGVYFCASRPLGTGGTDTQYFGPGTRLTVL.

CDR3 sequence reads: CASSFKGASTDTQYF. DNA for the CDR3: TGCGCCAGCAGCTTTAAGGGGGCGAGCACAGATACGCAGTATTTT. The rearrangement joins TRBV5-1 to TRBJ2-3; 7 nucleotides line up with TRBD1. The length of the CDR3 is 15 residues. V dropped 2 bases and J dropped 0; count of bases not matched to a gene: 3. Per germline, CDR1 SGHRS and CDR2 YFSETQ.

V and J are TRBV10-3 and TRBJ1-2; D perhaps matches TRBD1 (6 bases). Deletions cut 6 bases from V and 6 bases from J, with 17 bases between. The CDR3 spans 14 residues. The germline gives CDR1 ENHRY, CDR2 SYGVKD. The CDR3 region has the DNA TGTGCCATCAGGGAAGGGGGGGGACTGGATGGCTACACCTTC. Residues: CAIREGGGLDGYTF.

The CDR3 here is CASSFGTANSPLHF. CDR3 nucleotide sequence: TGCGCCAGCAGCTTTGGGACAGCCAATTCACCCCTCCACTTT. The chain carries TRBV5-1 and TRBJ1-6; the match to TRBD1 covers 7 bases. There are 14 residues in the CDR3. V trimming: 2 bases; J trimming: 7 bases; junction bases outside the gene matches: 3. Per the germline V gene, CDR1 is SGHRS and CDR2 is YFSETQ.

CDR3 nucleotide sequence: TGTGCCAGTAGTATTTCACAGGGGAGCGGGGAGACCCAGTACTTC. Protein product: CASSISQGSGETQYF. V is TRBV19 and J is TRBJ2-5, with a possible D match to TRBD1 (7 bases). Germline CDR1 LNHDA, CDR2 SQIVND (reference sequence). The CDR3 runs 15 residues. Trimming took 3 bases from V and 5 from J, leaving 16 bases between them.

This clone was counted a single time. J is TRBJ1-2 and V is TRBV5-6, with 8 bases that match TRBD1. Germline V gene lookup returns CDR1 SGHDT and CDR2 YYEEEE. The CDR3 loop spans 13 amino acids. Trimming at V came to 4 bases and at J to 5 bases, leaving 4 bases not matched to a gene. The CDR3 region has the DNA TGTGCCAGCAGCCGGGACAGGCGGTATGGCTACACCTTC. Its translation: CASSRDRRYGYTF.

This sequence joins TRBV6-5 and TRBJ2-7, with D tentatively TRBD1 (6 bases). This CDR3 region has 13 residues. CDR1 and CDR2 (germline): MNHEY, SVGAGI. The V end was cut by 8 bases, the J end by 7 bases, with 18 bases between. The CDR3 reads CASGSTGQAEQYF. The CDR3 region has the DNA TGTGCCAGCGGATCGACAGGTCAGGCAGAGCAGTACTTC.

This clone was counted between two and nine times. This chain uses TRBV19 with TRBJ2-5; D remains ambiguous. Germline V gives CDR1 LNHDA, CDR2 SQIVND (reference sequence). The CDR3 contains 16 residues. V gave up 3 bases and J gave up 2 bases, with 16 bases separating them. The CDR3 DNA is TGTGCCAGTAGTATGGCGATAACAGCAAATCAAGAGACCCAGTACTTC. It encodes CASSMAITANQETQYF.

This sequence joins TRBV5-1 and TRBJ2-5; D might be TRBD2 (5 bases). The CDR3 is made up of 14 amino acids. V was trimmed by 6 bases and J by 1 base, leaving 13 bases between them. Germline V CDR1 and CDR2: SGHRS, YFSETQ. The CDR3 DNA follows: TGCGCCAGCATAAGCGGAAACCCCCAAGAGACCCAGTACTTC. Amino acid sequence: CASISGNPQETQYF.

The V gene is TRBV7-3, the J gene TRBJ2-7; maybe TRBD1 (6 bases). CDR3 length equals 13 residues. The germline V and J ends were trimmed by 2 bases and 6 bases, with 11 bases remaining between them. Germline V gene lookup returns CDR1 SGHTA and CDR2 FQGTGA. CDR3 residues: CASSLDRRGEQYF. The CDR3 bases are TGTGCCAGCAGCTTAGATCGCAGGGGCGAGCAGTACTTC.

The chain carries TRBV9 and TRBJ2-2, with 12 bases identical to TRBD1. This CDR3 is built from 17 residues. V lost 6 bases and J lost 1; bases outside the gene matches: 7. CDR1 SGDLS and CDR2 YYNGEE come from the germline V gene. The CDR3 loop is CASNSGTGGLNTGELFF. The DNA for the CDR3 is TGTGCCAGCAACTCCGGGACAGGGGGCTTGAACACCGGGGAGCTGTTTTTT.